Presented here are 8 T cell receptor beta chains from one specimen sequenced in a study of blood T cells in healthy people across ages (dated by TCRdb to the mid-2010s). Library prep was done by 5' RACE. The instrument given in TCRdb is Illumina HiSeq 2500. The second PCR ran for about 6 to 11 cycles and used a J-beta primer mix along with a sample-barcoded 5' primer. In-frame beta chains were kept once TCRdb had trimmed the public reads at Q25 with fastp and called clones with MiXCR. Each CDR3 protein appears once, grouped with its most common genes and DNA. The sample records roughly 650,000 distinct CDR3 sequences, 32% of which are singletons. 15% of the sample belongs to the ten largest clones. Sequenced material: blood. Receptors were obtained from a woman of 80 years or more in good health. Donor details come from another sample of the same person, matched by shared clones.

This clonotype was found many times. The CDR3 DNA is TGCAGTGCTCATCTAGCGGGGGGGCCGGAGGAGAGCACAGATACGCAGTATTTT. It specifies CSAHLAGGPEESTDTQYF. The chain employs TRBV20-1 and TRBJ2-3; 12 bases align to TRBD2. The trim removed 5 bases at V and 0 bases at J, leaving 12 bases unmatched. Germline CDR1 reads DFQATT; CDR2 reads SNEGSKA (reference sequence). This CDR3 is 18 amino acids long.

The chain employs TRBV7-2 and TRBJ1-2; possibly TRBD1 for D (6 bases). This CDR3 contains 15 residues. Germline V gene sequence: CDR1 SGHTA, CDR2 FQGNSA. The V end was cut by 5 bases, the J end by 3 bases, with 16 bases between. CDR3 in amino acids: CASSPTGNRDYGYTF. The DNA for the CDR3 is TGTGCCAGCAGCCCCACAGGGAATCGGGACTATGGCTACACCTTC.

The J gene is TRBJ2-5, the V gene TRBV20-1; D tentatively fits TRBD1 or TRBD2 (5 bases each). The CDR3 sequence is 15 residues long. Germline V CDR1 and CDR2: DFQATT, SNEGSKA (reference sequence). Trimming took off 3 bases at V and 1 base at J, with 15 bases between the two ends. CDR3 protein: CSARGWGIVQETQYF. The CDR3 nucleotides are TGCAGTGCTAGGGGTTGGGGGATAGTCCAAGAGACCCAGTACTTC.

This clonotype was seen ten or more times. A read error may produce the germline difference seen at one junction end. The chain combines TRBV6-6 with TRBJ1-5, with a weak D call TRBD1 (6 bases). The CDR3 loop spans 15 amino acids. Germline V gene data show CDR1 as MNHNY and CDR2 as SVGAGI (reference sequence). CDR3 DNA sequence: TGCGCCAGCAGCCTTACAGGGAATAGCAATCAGCCCCAGCATTTT. This translates into CASSLTGNSNQPQHF.

Many counts were recorded for this clonotype. The chain employs TRBV5-6 and TRBJ2-1; D possibly corresponds to TRBD2 (5 bases). From germline, CDR1 is SGHDT and CDR2 YYEEEE. The V gene lost 3 bases and the J gene lost 7 bases, with 8 bases spanning the gap. The CDR3 is made up of 12 amino acids. The CDR3 nucleotides are TGTGCCAGCAGCTCAACTAGGAATGAGCAGTTCTTC. Amino acid sequence: CASSSTRNEQFF.

A remark on this clonotype: This may arise from a read error, as a much more abundant clone is one base away. The rearrangement uses TRBV7-9 and TRBJ1-4, with 7 bases matching TRBD1. The germline CDR1 and CDR2 sequences are SEHNR and FQNEAQ (reference sequence). The length of the CDR3 is 16 residues. The CDR3 loop is CASSLGTATTNEKRFF. Written as DNA, the CDR3 is TGTGCCAGCAGCCTCGGGACAGCCACAACTAATGAAAAACGGTTTTTT.

The table lists this clonotype with many counts. The chain carries TRBV28 and TRBJ1-1; tentatively, D is TRBD1 (6 bases). The ends were cut back, 4 bases at V and 5 bases at J, with 14 bases in the middle. Germline-derived CDR1 and CDR2 are MDHEN and SYDVKM. This CDR3 has 14 residues. As DNA, the CDR3 is TGTGCCAGCAGTTGGGGCGGGGGCGGGACTGAAGCTTTCTTT. Protein sequence: CASSWGGGGTEAFF.

This clonotype was seen at least ten times. V and J are TRBV6-2 or TRBV6-3 and TRBJ2-1, with D possibly called TRBD1 or TRBD2 (5 bases each). The CDR3 is 12 amino acids. The V end lost 5 bases, the J end lost 9 bases, and 11 bases lay between the germline ends. Germline V gene data show CDR1 as MNHEY and CDR2 as SVGEGT. CDR3 nucleotide sequence: TGTGCCAGCAGTCGAGGGACGGCTGAGCAGTTCTTC. As protein: CASSRGTAEQFF.